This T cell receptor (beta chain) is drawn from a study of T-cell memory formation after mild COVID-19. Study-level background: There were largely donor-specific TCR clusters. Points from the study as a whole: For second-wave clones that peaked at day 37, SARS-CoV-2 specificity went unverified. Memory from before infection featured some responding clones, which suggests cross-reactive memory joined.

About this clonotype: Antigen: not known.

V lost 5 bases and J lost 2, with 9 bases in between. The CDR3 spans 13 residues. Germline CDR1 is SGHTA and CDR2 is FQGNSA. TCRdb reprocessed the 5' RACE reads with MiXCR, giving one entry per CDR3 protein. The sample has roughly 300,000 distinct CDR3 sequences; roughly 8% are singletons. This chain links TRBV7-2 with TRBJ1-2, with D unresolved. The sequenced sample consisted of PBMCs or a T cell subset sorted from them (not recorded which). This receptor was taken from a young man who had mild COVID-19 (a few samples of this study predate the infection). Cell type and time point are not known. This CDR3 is CASSPSKNYGYTF. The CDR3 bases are TGTGCCAGCAGCCCCAGTAAGAACTATGGCTACACCTTC.